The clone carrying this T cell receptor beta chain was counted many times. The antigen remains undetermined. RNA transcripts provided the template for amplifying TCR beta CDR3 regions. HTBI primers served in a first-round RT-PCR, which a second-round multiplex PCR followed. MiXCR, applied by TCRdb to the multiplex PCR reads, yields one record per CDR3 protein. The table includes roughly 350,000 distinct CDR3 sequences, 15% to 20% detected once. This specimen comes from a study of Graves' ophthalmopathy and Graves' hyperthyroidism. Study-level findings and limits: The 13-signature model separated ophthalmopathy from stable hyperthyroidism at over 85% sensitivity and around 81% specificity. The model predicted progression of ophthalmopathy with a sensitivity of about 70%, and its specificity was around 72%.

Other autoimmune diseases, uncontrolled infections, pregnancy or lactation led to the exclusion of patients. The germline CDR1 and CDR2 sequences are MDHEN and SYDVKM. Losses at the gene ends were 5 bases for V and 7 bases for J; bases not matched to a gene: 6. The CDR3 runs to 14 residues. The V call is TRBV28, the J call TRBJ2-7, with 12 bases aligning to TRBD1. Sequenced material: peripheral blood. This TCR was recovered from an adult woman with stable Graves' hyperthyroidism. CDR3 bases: TGTGCCAGCAGTCGGGGACAGGGGGCTGTGGAGCAGTACTTC. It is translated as CASSRGQGAVEQYF.